Listed below are T cell receptor beta chains from one sample, sequenced in a study of T cell responses to AZD1222 COVID-19 vaccine. Here immunoSEQ multiplex PCR was the method, and the copy in TCRdb shows in-frame clones only, minus some. The table includes approximately 110,000 clones, roughly 89% detected once. Sequenced material: peripheral blood, taken 28 days after the second AZD1222 dose. Receptors originate from an adult who received the AZD1222 COVID-19 vaccine. Both conserved end residues are part of each CDR3. D genes are given only for firm matches. Part of the rows lack a size; the others show once, few, many or a class for expanded clones.

CDR3 protein | CDR3 DNA | J gene | D gene | V gene | clone size
CASSLRPEGGSPLHF | TGTGCCAGCAGTTTGAGACCGGAAGGGGGTTCACCCCTCCACTTT | TRBJ1-6 | - | TRBV28 | -
CASSPQTGINTEAFF | TGTGCCAGCAGTCCTCAAACAGGGATCAACACTGAAGCTTTCTTT | TRBJ1-1 | - | TRBV27 | -
CSVEPRSEMNTEAFF | TGCAGCGTTGAGCCCCGTTCAGAGATGAACACTGAAGCTTTCTTT | TRBJ1-1 | - | TRBV29-1 | few
CASSLDGTASYQPQHF | TGTGCCAGCAGCTTAGACGGGACAGCAAGTTATCAGCCCCAGCATTTT | TRBJ1-5 | TRBD1 | TRBV7-2 | -
CASSITGATYQETQYF | TGTGCCAGCAGCATAACAGGGGCCACGTACCAAGAGACCCAGTACTTC | TRBJ2-5 | TRBD1 | TRBV7-2 | -
CASSLAGTGNTIYF | TGTGCCAGCAGCTTAGCAGGGACTGGAAACACCATATATTTT | TRBJ1-3 | - | TRBV11-2 | -
CASSTVWSSFANTGELFF | TGTGCCAGCAGTACCGTATGGTCCTCCTTCGCGAACACCGGGGAGCTGTTTTTT | TRBJ2-2 | - | TRBV25-1 | -
CAIREGLSYGYTF | TGTGCCATCAGGGAAGGGTTGAGCTATGGCTACACCTTC | TRBJ1-2 | - | TRBV10-3 | -
CASSSLRGQETQYF | TGTGCCAGCAGCTCCCTACGTGGGCAAGAGACCCAGTACTTC | TRBJ2-5 | - | TRBV7-9 | -
CASSLGGSGANVLTF | TGTGCCAGCAGCTTGGGGGGATCTGGGGCCAACGTCCTGACTTTC | TRBJ2-6 | - | TRBV5-4 | -
CASSPRGGALISTDTQYF | TGTGCCAGTAGCCCCCGGGGGGGCGCCTTAATAAGCACAGATACGCAGTATTTT | TRBJ2-3 | TRBD2 | TRBV19 | -
CASSWGSADTQYF | TGTGCCAGCAGCTGGGGTAGTGCAGATACGCAGTATTTT | TRBJ2-3 | - | TRBV7-3 | once
CVSNSPGGNTEAFF | TGTGTCAGCAATTCCCCCGGGGGGAACACTGAAGCTTTCTTT | TRBJ1-1 | - | TRBV28 | -
CASRPGGSNEKLFF | TGTGCCAGCAGACCTGGGGGATCTAATGAAAAACTGTTTTTT | TRBJ1-4 | - | TRBV28 | -
CASSLEGSSSSYNEQFF | TGTGCCAGCAGCTTAGAAGGTTCGAGTAGCTCCTACAATGAGCAGTTCTTC | TRBJ2-1 | - | TRBV7-9 | -
CASSRNNSPLHF | TGTGCCAGCAGCCGAAATAATTCACCCCTCCACTTT | TRBJ1-6 | - | TRBV6-5 | -
CASSLGWEGNEQFF | TGTGCCAGCAGCTTAGGGTGGGAAGGGAATGAGCAGTTCTTC | TRBJ2-1 | - | TRBV7-2 | -
CASSQLDKGKRGNTIYF | TGTGCCAGCAGCCAGCTAGATAAAGGGAAGAGGGGAAACACCATATATTTT | TRBJ1-3 | - | TRBV7-6 | once
CASSPYGEMNTEAFF | TGTGCCAGCTCACCGTATGGGGAGATGAACACTGAAGCTTTCTTT | TRBJ1-1 | - | TRBV18 | -
CATAPDGNTEAFF | TGTGCCACCGCCCCGGACGGGAACACTGAAGCTTTCTTT | TRBJ1-1 | - | TRBV2 | -
CATKSRDSPGGETSREAFF | TGTGCCACCAAATCACGGGACAGCCCCGGGGGTGAGACCAGCCGTGAAGCTTTCTTT | TRBJ1-1 | TRBD1 | TRBV24-1 | few
CASSTRRGGRQETQYF | TGTGCCAGCAGCACCCGCCGTGGGGGCCGCCAAGAGACCCAGTACTTC | TRBJ2-5 | - | TRBV14 | -
CASSFIGGNGYTF | TGTGCCAGCAGCTTTATCGGGGGCAATGGCTACACCTTC | TRBJ1-2 | - | TRBV7-2 | -
CSVEEGSKVGQYF | TGCAGCGTTGAAGAAGGGTCTAAGGTGGGGCAGTACTTC | TRBJ2-7 | - | TRBV29-1 | -
CASSQVGRGDGYTF | TGTGCCAGCAGCCAAGTTGGCAGGGGGGATGGCTACACCTTC | TRBJ1-2 | TRBD1 | TRBV3-1/TRBV3-2 | -
CASRGLAGSTGELFF | TGTGCCAGCAGGGGACTAGCGGGAAGCACCGGGGAGCTGTTTTTT | TRBJ2-2 | TRBD2 | TRBV6-5 | -
CASSLDQGNQPQHF | TGTGCCAGCAGTTTAGATCAGGGCAATCAGCCCCAGCATTTT | TRBJ1-5 | - | TRBV28 | -
CSAGQESNQPQHF | TGCAGCGCTGGACAGGAGAGCAATCAGCCCCAGCATTTT | TRBJ1-5 | TRBD1 | TRBV29-1 | -
CASSQDRGHGYTF | TGTGCCAGCAGCCAAGACAGGGGGCATGGCTACACCTTC | TRBJ1-2 | TRBD1 | TRBV4-2 | -
CAISTTERTGELFF | TGTGCCATCAGCACGACAGAACGCACCGGGGAGCTGTTTTTT | TRBJ2-2 | - | TRBV10-3 | once
CASSTTGTGGSYEQYF | TGTGCCAGCAGCACCACAGGGACAGGGGGCTCCTACGAGCAGTACTTC | TRBJ2-7 | TRBD1 | TRBV7-2 | few
CASSILTGSFYGYTF | TGTGCCAGCAGTATATTGACAGGGTCTTTTTATGGCTACACCTTC | TRBJ1-2 | TRBD1 | TRBV6-5 | -
CASSLGTSRTYEQYF | TGTGCCAGCAGCTTAGGGACTAGCCGAACCTACGAGCAGTACTTC | TRBJ2-7 | TRBD2 | TRBV5-4 | -
CASSFQSLTGNGYTF | TGCGCCAGCAGCTTTCAGAGTCTTACAGGGAATGGCTACACCTTC | TRBJ1-2 | - | TRBV5-1 | once
CASSSPRGRTSGRESTDTQYF | TGTGCCAGCAGCTCGCCCCGGGGGAGGACTAGCGGGAGGGAGTCCACAGATACGCAGTATTTT | TRBJ2-3 | TRBD2 | TRBV6-2/TRBV6-3 | -
CASSLDRAGNTIYF | TGTGCCAGCAGCTTGGACAGGGCTGGAAACACCATATATTTT | TRBJ1-3 | - | TRBV5-5 | -
CASSELTGTASNYGYTF | TGTGCCAGCAGTGAACTCACAGGGACGGCCTCTAACTATGGCTACACCTTC | TRBJ1-2 | - | TRBV6-1 | -